This T cell receptor beta chain was captured by sequencing in a study of T cell changes during pregnancy in multiple sclerosis. Repertoires were generated with immunoSEQ multiplex PCR, while TCRdb's copy carries only in-frame clones and drops some. There are roughly 110,000 clones in the sample; around 90% occur only once, and roughly 1.5% lies in the top ten. The CDR3 length is 15 residues. With 2 bases clipped from V and 7 bases from J, the junction kept 8 bases outside the gene matches. From germline, CDR1 is MDHEN and CDR2 SYDVKM. This clonotype was sampled from a female donor with multiple sclerosis, enrolled in a pregnancy study. The specimen comprised peripheral blood, sampled before pregnancy. The rearrangement joins TRBV28 to TRBJ1-2, with 9 bases that match TRBD1. The CDR3 coding sequence is TGTGCCAGCAGTTTACCGACAGGGGGTAGACGTGGCTACACCTTC. Its protein is CASSLPTGGRRGYTF.